This entry lists 6 T cell receptor beta chains sequenced from one sample in a study of T cells after yellow fever vaccination. TCRdb recomputed calls from the 5' RACE reads with MiXCR, one row per CDR3 protein. The data show a few hundred thousand distinct CDR3 sequences, approximately 8% seen once. The sequencing used PBMCs, collected more than 35 days after the first yellow fever vaccination. The receptors here all came from a man in his late teens or twenties who received the YFV17D yellow fever vaccine.

This chain joins TRBV5-1 and TRBJ2-2, with TRBD1 identical over 7 bases. Germline CDR1 reads SGHRS; CDR2 reads YFSETQ. After removal of 3 bases from V and 0 bases from J, the junction contained 5 bases not matched to a gene. The CDR3 totals 16 residues. The CDR3 nucleotides read TGCGCCAGCAGCTGGGGACAGCCAACGAACACCGGGGAGCTGTTTTTT. Translation: CASSWGQPTNTGELFF.

V and J are TRBV28 and TRBJ2-7; tentatively, D is TRBD1 (5 bases). Germline CDR1 is MDHEN and CDR2 is SYDVKM. V dropped 6 bases and J dropped 5 bases, with 17 bases sitting between them. The CDR3 has 14 amino acids. For the CDR3, the DNA is TGTGCCAGCAGCCCTGGGCAGGGCTTCGACGAGCAGTACGTC. It codes for CASSPGQGFDEQYV.

The chain carries TRBV25-1 and TRBJ2-7; D is uncertain. Germline-derived CDR1 and CDR2 are MGHDK and SYGVNS. This CDR3 region has 13 residues. Trimming took off 3 bases at V and 3 bases at J, with 9 bases between the two ends. The CDR3 sequence is CASSDQVGYEQYF. In DNA form, the CDR3 reads TGTGCCAGCAGTGATCAGGTAGGCTACGAGCAGTACTTC.

The chain recombines TRBV7-6 with TRBJ2-6; D is unclear. The CDR3 runs to 15 residues. V gave up 2 bases and J gave up 2 bases, with 7 bases separating them. Germline values: CDR1 SGHVS, CDR2 FNYEAQ. CDR3 bases: TGTGCCAGCAGCTTATTAGGGACTGGGGCCAACGTCCTGACTTTC. Its protein is CASSLLGTGANVLTF.

The rearrangement links TRBV7-9 to TRBJ2-7; TRBD1 matches 10 bases. V lost 5 bases and J lost 5; bases outside the gene matches: 6. The CDR3 has 14 amino acids. The germline V gene encodes CDR1 SEHNR and CDR2 FQNEAQ (reference sequence). The CDR3 spells CASSVTGTGDEQYF. CDR3 nucleotides: TGTGCCAGCAGCGTTACCGGGACAGGGGACGAGCAGTACTTC.

In regard to this clonotype: A much larger clone differs from this one at a single base, so this may be a read error. The chain has TRBV10-3 and TRBJ1-5; unclear D gene. This CDR3 spans 13 amino acids. Germline values: CDR1 ENHRY, CDR2 SYGVKD. The CDR3 nucleotides are TGTGCCATCAGTGAGCGGGTAAATCACCCCCAGCATTTT. It is translated as CAISERVNHPQHF.